The 16 T cell receptor beta chains listed next were all sequenced from one sample in a study of blood T cell repertoires in COVID-19 (TCRdb year 2020). The receptor library was made with the immunoSEQ multiplex PCR assay. In TCRdb, the immuneACCESS table is reduced to in-frame sequences with V and J assigned. These tables do not hold every clone; where another copy was compared, an unresolved V gene accounts for under half, and the others remain unexplained. Counted in this sample were approximately 380,000 clones; 88% of them appeared once. Of the sample, around 1.2% falls within the top ten clones. Sample: PBMCs or T cells enriched from blood (not recorded which). Receptors originate from a woman between 18 and 29 years old who had recovered from COVID-19.

The rearrangement links TRBV5-6 to TRBJ1-2, with 9 nucleotides matching TRBD1. V shed 4 bases, J shed 7 bases, and the junction held 11 bases outside the gene matches. The CDR3 is 15 amino acids. Germline CDR1 is SGHDT and CDR2 is YYEEEE. CDR3 residues: CASSEGQGPVFGYTF. In DNA, the CDR3 is TGTGCCAGCAGCGAGGGACAGGGACCCGTTTTTGGCTACACCTTC.

Only a few counts were recorded for this clone. The chain employs TRBV2 and TRBJ1-2, with a tentative D call TRBD1 (5 bases). Trimming shortened V by 4 bases and J by 3 bases, and 15 bases separated the two germline ends. The CDR3 extends over 15 amino acids. Germline CDR1 SNHLY, CDR2 FYNNEI. CDR3 DNA: TGTGCCAGCAGTGGTACTATTCAGGGTCACTATGGCTACACCTTC. It yields the protein CASSGTIQGHYGYTF.

The V and J genes are TRBV6-2 or TRBV6-3 and TRBJ1-2; 8 nucleotides agree with TRBD1. Trimming took 0 bases from V and 11 from J; bases not matched to a gene: 2. Germline V gene lookup returns CDR1 MNHEY and CDR2 SVGEGT. This CDR3 has 12 residues. CDR3: CASSYSRQGYTF. The CDR3, as DNA: TGTGCCAGCAGTTACTCGAGACAGGGGTACACCTTC.

V gene TRBV6-1 combines with J gene TRBJ1-2, with 7 positions matching TRBD1. Germline loops: CDR1 MNHNS, CDR2 SASEGT. The CDR3 covers 16 residues. J gave up 4 bases and V 3 bases, and 11 bases lay outside the gene matches. The CDR3 coding sequence is TGTGCCAGCAGTGAGACGGCCACAGGGGCCTCCTATGGCTACACCTTC. Amino acids: CASSETATGASYGYTF.

V is TRBV4-1 and J is TRBJ1-5, with 7 bases lining up with TRBD1. The CDR3 contains 17 residues. Germline loops: CDR1 MGHRA, CDR2 YSYEKL. V shed 0 bases, J shed 0 bases, and the junction held 5 bases outside the gene matches. In nucleotides, the CDR3 is TGCGCCAGCAGCCAAGACCCGGGACAGCTTAGCAATCAGCCCCAGCATTTT. Amino acids: CASSQDPGQLSNQPQHF.

The CDR3 DNA reads TGTGCCAGCAGCCAACCGGGACAGGGGGATTCACCCCTCCACTTT. Protein product: CASSQPGQGDSPLHF. The genes are TRBV14 and TRBJ1-6; TRBD1 aligns across 11 bases. Germline CDR1 SGHDN, CDR2 FVKESK. Trimming removed 2 bases from V and 8 bases from J; junction bases left unmatched: 2. The CDR3 totals 15 residues.

The chain recombines TRBV5-4 with TRBJ2-7, with D tentatively TRBD2 (5 bases). V lost 4 bases and J lost 3, with 14 bases in between. The CDR3 has 14 amino acids. Germline CDR1 and CDR2: SGHNT and YYREEE (reference sequence). CDR3 nucleotide sequence: TGTGCCAGCAGCCGGCTGGACGGGAACTACGAGCAGTACTTC. Its protein is CASSRLDGNYEQYF.

V is TRBV21-1 and J is TRBJ1-2; TRBD1 reflects the table's D call only, with no check against the DNA. TRBV21-1 is designated a pseudogene. This CDR3 is 18 amino acids long. The DNA of the CDR3 is TGTGCCAGCAGCAAAGTTCGGGAGGGACAGGGGGCTAACTATGGCTACACCTTC. Translating gives CASSKVREGQGANYGYTF.

This chain links TRBV21-1 with TRBJ1-6. TRBV21-1 is a recognized pseudogene. The CDR3 consists of 16 residues. CDR3 loop: CASSRGPRRGNSPLHF. The CDR3 DNA reads as TGTGCCAGCAGCAGAGGCCCCCGGCGGGGGAATTCACCCCTCCACTTT.

The chain joins TRBV2 to TRBJ2-1; 12 nucleotides line up with TRBD2. Trimming took 7 bases from V and 3 from J; bases not matched to a gene: 16. The CDR3 has 19 amino acids. Germline CDR1 SNHLY, CDR2 FYNNEI. The CDR3 sequence: CASTRTPFTSGGFYNEQFF. The CDR3 nucleotides read TGTGCCAGCACTCGAACGCCGTTTACTAGCGGGGGGTTCTACAATGAGCAGTTCTTC.

This chain uses TRBV18 with TRBJ1-5; TRBD1 agrees at 7 bases. In germline, CDR1 is KGHSH, CDR2 LQKENI. This CDR3 contains 15 residues. V shed 6 bases and J 10 bases; nucleotides not matched to a gene: 15. CDR3 loop: CASSSNRDSLLPQHF. The DNA for the CDR3 is TGTGCCAGCTCGTCGAACCGGGACAGTCTACTTCCCCAGCATTTT.

This rearrangement joins TRBV13 to TRBJ2-1, with 14 positions matching TRBD2. The ends lost 10 bases at V and 8 bases at J; junction bases unmatched: 13. Germline CDR1 reads PRHDT; CDR2 reads FYEKMQ (reference sequence). This CDR3 has 16 residues. This CDR3 reads CATLRTSGGMTDEQFF. DNA of the CDR3: TGTGCCACGTTAAGGACTAGCGGGGGGATGACCGATGAGCAGTTCTTC.

The chain combines TRBV27 with TRBJ1-1; 10 nucleotides agree with TRBD1. V shed 5 bases, J shed 3 bases, and the junction held 6 bases outside the gene matches. CDR1 and CDR2 (germline): MNHEY, SMNVEV (reference sequence). The CDR3 sequence is 15 residues long. The DNA of the CDR3 is TGTGCCAGCAGTCCACGACAGGGGGCTTACACTGAAGCTTTCTTT. Its translation: CASSPRQGAYTEAFF.

The chain links TRBV5-1 to TRBJ2-1; the match to TRBD1 covers 9 bases. V gave up 2 bases and J gave up 4 bases; unmatched junction bases: 4. This CDR3 region has 15 residues. CDR1 and CDR2 (germline): SGHRS, YFSETQ. CDR3 nucleotide sequence: TGCGCCAGCAGCTTCACGGACAGGGGATACAATGAGCAGTTCTTC. Encoded protein: CASSFTDRGYNEQFF. Combining the CDR3 with reference TRBV5-1 and TRBJ2-1 gives the whole variable domain KAGVTQTPRYLIKTRGQQVTLSCSPISGHRSVSWYQQTPGQGLQFLFEYFSETQRNKGNFPGRFSGRQFSNSRSEMNVSTLELGDSALYLCASSFTDRGYNEQFFGPGTRLTVL.

The V gene is TRBV4-2, the J gene TRBJ1-6; no clear D gene. CDR1 is LGHNA and CDR2 is YNFKEQ in the germline V gene. The CDR3 runs to 14 residues. V gave up 0 bases and J gave up 9 bases, with 9 bases separating them. DNA for the CDR3: TGTGCCAGCAGCCAAGAAGCCAGCGCTTCACCCCTCCACTTT. Translation gives CASSQEASASPLHF.

The genes are TRBV9 and TRBJ2-7, with 7 bases identical to TRBD1. The CDR3 has 15 residues. V was clipped by 0 bases and J by 4 bases; unmatched bases: 7. CDR1 and CDR2 from the germline V gene are SGDLS and YYNGEE. CDR3 DNA: TGTGCCAGCAGCGTAGGTTGGACAGGTTCGTACGAGCAGTACTTC. Residues: CASSVGWTGSYEQYF.